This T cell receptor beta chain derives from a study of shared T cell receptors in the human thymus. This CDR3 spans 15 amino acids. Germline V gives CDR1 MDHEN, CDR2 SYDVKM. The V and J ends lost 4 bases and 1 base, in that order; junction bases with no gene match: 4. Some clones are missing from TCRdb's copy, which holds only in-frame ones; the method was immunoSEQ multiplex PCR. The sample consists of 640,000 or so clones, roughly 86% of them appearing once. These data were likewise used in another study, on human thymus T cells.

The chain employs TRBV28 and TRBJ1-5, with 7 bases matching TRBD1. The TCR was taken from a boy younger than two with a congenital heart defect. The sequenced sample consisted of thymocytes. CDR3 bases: TGTGCCAGCAGTTCACAGGGGATGAGCAATCAGCCCCAGCATTTT. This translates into CASSSQGMSNQPQHF.